This T cell receptor (beta chain) was identified in a study of CD8 T cells in ankylosing spondylitis. General study findings and limits: Significantly higher representation of disease-linked clones was reported for matched ankylosing spondylitis synovial fluid. Clones linked to disease, bearing a CD8+ phenotype, were relatively rare in peripheral blood. Roughly eight highly homologous variants made up a TCR beta motif that seemed to typify ankylosing spondylitis blood.

For TCR beta, libraries came from quantitative 5'-RACE with molecular barcodes. In TCRdb, the 5' RACE reads were re-called with MiXCR into one record per CDR3 protein. Of 300,000 to 400,000 distinct CDR3 sequences in the sample, 20% to 25% were seen once. Germline V gives CDR1 SGHRS, CDR2 YFSETQ. The CDR3 sequence is 18 residues long. Losses at the gene ends were 3 bases for V and 6 bases for J; bases not matched to a gene: 13. This clonotype was recorded a few times. The target antigen is unknown. The V gene is TRBV5-1, the J gene TRBJ2-2; the match to TRBD2 covers 11 bases. The TCR originated in a male donor with ankylosing spondylitis. The specimen sequenced was blood, either unsorted or a sorted T cell fraction (not recorded which). The CDR3 DNA reads TGCGCCAGCAGCTCGCAGGGGCAGAGACTAGCGGGACCCGGGGAGCTGTTTTTT. It yields the protein CASSSQGQRLAGPGELFF.